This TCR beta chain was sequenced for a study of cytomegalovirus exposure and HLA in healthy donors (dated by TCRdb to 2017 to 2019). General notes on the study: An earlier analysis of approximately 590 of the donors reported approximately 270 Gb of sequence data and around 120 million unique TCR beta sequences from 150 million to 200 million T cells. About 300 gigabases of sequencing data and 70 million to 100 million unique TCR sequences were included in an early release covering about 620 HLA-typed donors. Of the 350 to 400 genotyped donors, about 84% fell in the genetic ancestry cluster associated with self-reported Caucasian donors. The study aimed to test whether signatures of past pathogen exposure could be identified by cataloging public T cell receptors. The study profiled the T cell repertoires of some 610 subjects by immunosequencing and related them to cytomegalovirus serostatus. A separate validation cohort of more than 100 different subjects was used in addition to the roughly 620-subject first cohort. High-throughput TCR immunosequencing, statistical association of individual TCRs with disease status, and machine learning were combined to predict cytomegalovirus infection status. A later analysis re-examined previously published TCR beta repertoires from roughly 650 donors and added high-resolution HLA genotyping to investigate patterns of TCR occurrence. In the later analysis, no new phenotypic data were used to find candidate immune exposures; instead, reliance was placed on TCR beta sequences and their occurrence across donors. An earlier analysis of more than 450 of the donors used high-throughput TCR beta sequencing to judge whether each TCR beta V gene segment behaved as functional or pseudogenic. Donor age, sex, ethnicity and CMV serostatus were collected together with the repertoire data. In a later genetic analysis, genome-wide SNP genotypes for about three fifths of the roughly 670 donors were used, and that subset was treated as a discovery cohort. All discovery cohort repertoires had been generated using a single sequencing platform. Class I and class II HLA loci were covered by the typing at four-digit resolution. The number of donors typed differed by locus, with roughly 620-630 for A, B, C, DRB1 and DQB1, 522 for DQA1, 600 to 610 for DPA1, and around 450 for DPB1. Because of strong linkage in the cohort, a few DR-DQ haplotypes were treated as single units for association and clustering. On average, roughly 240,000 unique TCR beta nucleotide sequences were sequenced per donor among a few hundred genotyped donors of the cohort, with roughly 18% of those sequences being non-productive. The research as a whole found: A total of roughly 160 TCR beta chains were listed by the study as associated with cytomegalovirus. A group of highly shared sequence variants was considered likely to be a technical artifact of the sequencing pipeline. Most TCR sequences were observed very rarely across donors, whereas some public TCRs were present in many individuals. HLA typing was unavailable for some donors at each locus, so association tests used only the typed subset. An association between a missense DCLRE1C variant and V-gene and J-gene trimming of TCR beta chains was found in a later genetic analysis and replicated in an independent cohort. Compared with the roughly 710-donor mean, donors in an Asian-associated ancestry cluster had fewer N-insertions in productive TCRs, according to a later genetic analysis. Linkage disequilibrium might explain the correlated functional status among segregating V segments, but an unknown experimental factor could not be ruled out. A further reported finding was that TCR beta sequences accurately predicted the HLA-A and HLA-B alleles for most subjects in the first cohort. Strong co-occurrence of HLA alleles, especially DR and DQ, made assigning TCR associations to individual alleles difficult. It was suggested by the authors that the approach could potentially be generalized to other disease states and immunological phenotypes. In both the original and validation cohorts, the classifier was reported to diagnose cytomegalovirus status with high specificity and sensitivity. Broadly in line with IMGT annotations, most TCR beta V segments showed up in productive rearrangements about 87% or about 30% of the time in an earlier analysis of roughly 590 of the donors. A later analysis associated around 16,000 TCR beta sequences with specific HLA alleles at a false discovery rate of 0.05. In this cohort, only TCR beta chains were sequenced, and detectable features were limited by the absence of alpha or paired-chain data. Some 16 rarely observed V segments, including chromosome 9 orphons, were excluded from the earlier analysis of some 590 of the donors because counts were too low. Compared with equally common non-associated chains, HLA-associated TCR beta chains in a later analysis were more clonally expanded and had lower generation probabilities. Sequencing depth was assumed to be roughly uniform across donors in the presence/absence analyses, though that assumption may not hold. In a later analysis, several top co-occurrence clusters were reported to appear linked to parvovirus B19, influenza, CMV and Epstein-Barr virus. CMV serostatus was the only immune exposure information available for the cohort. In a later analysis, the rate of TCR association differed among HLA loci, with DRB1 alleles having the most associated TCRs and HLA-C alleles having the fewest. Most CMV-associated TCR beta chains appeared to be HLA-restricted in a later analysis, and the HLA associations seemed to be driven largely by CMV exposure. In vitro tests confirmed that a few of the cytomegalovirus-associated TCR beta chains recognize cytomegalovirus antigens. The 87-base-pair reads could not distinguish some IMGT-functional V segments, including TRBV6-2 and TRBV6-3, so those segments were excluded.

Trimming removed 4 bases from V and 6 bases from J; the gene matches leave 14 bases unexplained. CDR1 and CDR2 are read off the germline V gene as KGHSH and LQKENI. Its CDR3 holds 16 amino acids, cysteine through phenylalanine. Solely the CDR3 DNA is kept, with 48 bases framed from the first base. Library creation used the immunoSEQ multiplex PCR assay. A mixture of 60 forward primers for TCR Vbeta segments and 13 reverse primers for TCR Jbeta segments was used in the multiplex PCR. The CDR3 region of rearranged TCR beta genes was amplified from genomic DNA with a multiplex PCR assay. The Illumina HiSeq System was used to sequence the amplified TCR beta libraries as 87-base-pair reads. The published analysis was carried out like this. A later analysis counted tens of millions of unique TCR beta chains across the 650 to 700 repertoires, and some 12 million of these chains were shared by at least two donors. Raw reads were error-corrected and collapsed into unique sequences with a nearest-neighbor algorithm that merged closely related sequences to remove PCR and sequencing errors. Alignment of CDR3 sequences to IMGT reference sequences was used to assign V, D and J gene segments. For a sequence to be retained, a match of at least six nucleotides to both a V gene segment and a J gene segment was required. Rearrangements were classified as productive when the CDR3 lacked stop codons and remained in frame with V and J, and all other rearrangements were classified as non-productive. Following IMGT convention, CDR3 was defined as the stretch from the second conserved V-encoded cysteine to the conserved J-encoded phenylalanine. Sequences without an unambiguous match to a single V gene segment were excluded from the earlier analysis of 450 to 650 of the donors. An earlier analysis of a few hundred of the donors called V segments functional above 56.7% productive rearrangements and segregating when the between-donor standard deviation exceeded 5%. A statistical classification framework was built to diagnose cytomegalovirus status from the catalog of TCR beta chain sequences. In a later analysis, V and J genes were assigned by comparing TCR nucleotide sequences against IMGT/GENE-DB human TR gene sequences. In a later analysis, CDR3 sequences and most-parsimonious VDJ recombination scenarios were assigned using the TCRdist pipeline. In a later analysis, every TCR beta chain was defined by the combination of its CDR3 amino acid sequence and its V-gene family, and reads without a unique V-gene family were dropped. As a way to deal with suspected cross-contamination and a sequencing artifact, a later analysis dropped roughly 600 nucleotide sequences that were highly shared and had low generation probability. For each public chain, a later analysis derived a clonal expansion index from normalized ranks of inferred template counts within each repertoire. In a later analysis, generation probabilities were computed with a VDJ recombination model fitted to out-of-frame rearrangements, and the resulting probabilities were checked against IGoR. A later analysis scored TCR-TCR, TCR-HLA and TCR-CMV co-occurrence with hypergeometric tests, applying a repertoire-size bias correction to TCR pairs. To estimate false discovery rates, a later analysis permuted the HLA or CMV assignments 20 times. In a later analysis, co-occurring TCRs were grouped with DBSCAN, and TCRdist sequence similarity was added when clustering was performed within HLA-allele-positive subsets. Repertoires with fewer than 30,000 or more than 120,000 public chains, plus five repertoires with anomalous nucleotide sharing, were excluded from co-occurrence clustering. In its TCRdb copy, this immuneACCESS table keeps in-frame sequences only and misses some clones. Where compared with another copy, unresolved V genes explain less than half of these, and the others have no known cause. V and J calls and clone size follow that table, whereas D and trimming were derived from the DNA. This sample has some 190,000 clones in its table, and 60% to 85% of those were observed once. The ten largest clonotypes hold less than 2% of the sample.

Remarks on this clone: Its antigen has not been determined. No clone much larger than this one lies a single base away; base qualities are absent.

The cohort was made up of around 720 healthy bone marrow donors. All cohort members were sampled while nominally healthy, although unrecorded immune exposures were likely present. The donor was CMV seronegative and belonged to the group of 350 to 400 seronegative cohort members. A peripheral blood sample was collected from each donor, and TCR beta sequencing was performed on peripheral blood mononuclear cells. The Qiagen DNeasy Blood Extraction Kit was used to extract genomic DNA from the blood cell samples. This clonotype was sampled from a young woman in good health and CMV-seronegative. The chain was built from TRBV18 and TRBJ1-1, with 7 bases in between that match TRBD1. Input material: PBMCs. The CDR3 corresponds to CASSQSRQGGGAEAFF. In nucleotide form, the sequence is TGTGCCAGCTCACAATCCCGACAGGGCGGTGGCGCTGAAGCTTTCTTT.